The rows below give T cell receptor beta chains drawn from one sample of a study of identifying expanded T cells in peripheral blood. The table came from immunoSEQ multiplex PCR; TCRdb's copy has only in-frame clones and leaves some out. The table shows 75,000 to 95,000 clones, with 80% to 90% occurring only once. Sequenced: blood. The source of these receptors is a person between 18 and 75 years old in good health. Both conserved end residues are part of each CDR3. A D gene is named only where the DNA matches it firmly. Rows give clone size only sometimes, using once, few, many, or a class for an expanded clone.

clone size,J gene,V gene,D gene,CDR3 protein,CDR3 DNA
-,TRBJ1-5,TRBV7-6,-,CASSPQDNQPQHF,TGTGCCAGCAGCCCCCAGGACAATCAGCCCCAGCATTTT
-,TRBJ2-3,TRBV2,-,CAMTRSDTQYF,TGTGCCATGACTAGGTCAGATACGCAGTATTTT
-,TRBJ2-7,TRBV9,-,CASSVDQASEQYF,TGTGCCAGCAGCGTAGATCAGGCTTCCGAGCAGTACTTC
-,TRBJ1-4,TRBV6-5,-,CASSRLPANEKLFF,TGTGCCAGCAGCCGTCTACCGGCGAATGAAAAACTGTTTTTT
-,TRBJ2-7,TRBV27,TRBD1,CASSLSRQGYSYEQYF,TGTGCCAGCAGTTTATCACGACAGGGCTATTCCTACGAGCAGTACTTC
-,TRBJ2-5,TRBV7-2,-,CASSFSIKETQYF,TGTGCCAGCAGCTTCTCCATTAAAGAGACCCAGTACTTC
-,TRBJ2-5,TRBV18,-,CASSPPTKTQYF,TGTGCCAGCTCACCACCGACTAAGACCCAGTACTTC
-,TRBJ2-5,TRBV7-2,-,CASTPRGRGARNLETQYF,TGTGCCAGCACCCCAAGGGGGCGGGGGGCGAGAAATTTAGAGACCCAGTACTTC
-,TRBJ2-1,TRBV7-2,TRBD2,CASSLTTSGLTEQFF,TGTGCCAGCAGCCTAACGACTAGCGGGTTGACTGAGCAGTTCTTC
-,TRBJ1-6,TRBV23-1,TRBD1,CASRPLYSPGTAYVTYNSPLHF,TGCGCCAGCAGACCTTTATATTCCCCCGGGACAGCGTATGTAACCTATAATTCACCCCTCCACTTT
once,TRBJ2-2,TRBV19,-,CASNTGFMELFF,TGTGCCAGTAATACAGGTTTTATGGAGCTGTTTTTT
-,TRBJ1-5,TRBV16,TRBD1,CASSQFIGQGGQPQHF,TGTGCCAGCAGCCAATTCATCGGACAGGGAGGTCAGCCCCAGCATTTT
-,TRBJ1-1,TRBV5-5,-,CASSLYLGEGTEAFF,TGTGCCAGCAGCTTGTATCTCGGGGAGGGTACTGAAGCTTTCTTT
-,TRBJ2-5,TRBV14,-,CASSRGGAQETQYF,TGTGCCAGCAGCCGAGGCGGGGCCCAAGAGACCCAGTACTTC
-,TRBJ1-1,TRBV5-5,-,CASSLVSKSRATEAFF,TGTGCCAGCAGCTTGGTATCTAAAAGCAGGGCCACTGAAGCTTTCTTT
-,TRBJ1-1,TRBV11-3,-,CASRSWNTEAFF,TGTGCCAGCAGGTCGTGGAACACTGAAGCTTTCTTT
-,TRBJ2-1,TRBV10-2,TRBD2,CASCHTRTSGGNEQFF,TGCGCCAGCTGCCACACTCGGACTAGCGGGGGCAATGAGCAGTTCTTC
-,TRBJ1-3,TRBV5-1,-,CASSPDSVSSGNTIYF,TGCGCCAGCAGCCCCGATTCGGTCAGCTCTGGAAACACCATATATTTT
-,TRBJ1-2,TRBV29-1,-,CSVSRSSEGYTF,TGCAGCGTATCAAGATCCTCGGAGGGCTACACCTTC
-,TRBJ1-1,TRBV18,-,CASSPPWEDYTEAFF,TGTGCCAGCTCACCACCGTGGGAAGATTACACTGAAGCTTTCTTT
-,TRBJ1-2,TRBV6-1,-,CASSGTVPVSGYTF,TGTGCCAGCAGTGGGACAGTACCAGTCTCTGGCTACACCTTC
-,TRBJ2-2,TRBV2,-,CAGREVASGELFF,TGTGCCGGCAGGGAGGTTGCCTCCGGGGAGCTGTTTTTT
-,TRBJ2-7,TRBV4-1,TRBD1,CASSQHTTGNSYEQYF,TGCGCCAGCAGCCAACATACGACAGGGAACTCCTACGAGCAGTACTTC
-,TRBJ2-3,TRBV18,-,CASSPGHGGTDTQYF,TGTGCCAGCTCCCCGGGCCATGGGGGTACAGATACGCAGTATTTT
-,TRBJ2-3,TRBV29-1,TRBD2,CSAVGGGMADTQYF,TGCAGCGCTGTCGGGGGGGGGATGGCAGATACGCAGTATTTT
-,TRBJ2-1,TRBV6-1,TRBD2,CASSEALTSGGDDEQFF,TGTGCCAGCAGTGAAGCCCTGACTAGCGGGGGGGATGATGAGCAGTTCTTC
-,TRBJ1-1,TRBV7-9,-,CASSLRPQGGRMNTEAFF,TGTGCCAGCAGCTTACGGCCTCAAGGGGGTAGAATGAACACTGAAGCTTTCTTT
-,TRBJ1-3,TRBV2,-,CASRTTESSGNTIYF,TGTGCCAGCAGAACGACGGAGAGCTCTGGAAACACCATATATTTT
-,TRBJ1-5,TRBV18,TRBD1,CASSLNPGQGDQPQHF,TGTGCCAGCTCACTAAACCCGGGACAGGGAGACCAGCCCCAGCATTTT
-,TRBJ1-4,TRBV5-1,-,CASSPSPGWNEKLFF,TGCGCCAGCAGCCCAAGTCCAGGGTGGAATGAAAAACTGTTTTTT
-,TRBJ2-7,TRBV27,-,CASNPGGAYEQYF,TGTGCCAGCAACCCCGGCGGGGCCTACGAGCAGTACTTC
once,TRBJ2-2,TRBV9,-,CASSVAATGELFF,TGTGCCAGCAGCGTAGCAGCCACCGGGGAGCTGTTTTTT
-,TRBJ2-3,TRBV29-1,TRBD2,CSVEVTSGGAEYF,TGCAGCGTTGAAGTGACTAGCGGGGGGGCCGAGTATTTT
-,TRBJ1-2,TRBV5-4,-,CASTFTGVNYGYTF,TGTGCCAGCACCTTCACCGGGGTGAACTATGGCTACACCTTC
-,TRBJ2-2,TRBV11-2,-,CASRPGRITGELFF,TGTGCCAGCAGACCGGGACGGATCACCGGGGAGCTGTTTTTT
-,TRBJ1-1,TRBV19,-,CASRGGPRTEAFF,TGTGCCAGTAGGGGGGGGCCGCGCACTGAAGCTTTCTTT
-,TRBJ1-1,TRBV5-1,-,CASSLAGRTEAFF,TGCGCCAGCAGCTTGGCGGGGAGGACTGAAGCTTTCTTT
few,TRBJ2-6,TRBV4-3,-,CASSQGTDGANVLTF,TGCGCCAGCAGCCAAGGGACAGATGGGGCCAACGTCCTGACTTTC
few,TRBJ1-2,TRBV5-6,-,CASSGTYGYTF,TGTGCCAGCAGCGGGACCTATGGCTACACCTTC
-,TRBJ1-1,TRBV30,-,CAWSRGGANTEAFF,TGTGCCTGGAGTAGGGGGGGGGCCAACACTGAAGCTTTCTTT
once,TRBJ1-3,TRBV11-2,-,CASSGRAAGDTIYF,TGTGCCAGCTCAGGACGGGCCGCCGGAGACACCATATATTTT
-,TRBJ2-2,TRBV19,-,CASSTLTGELFF,TGTGCCAGTAGTACACTCACCGGGGAGCTGTTTTTT
-,TRBJ2-4,TRBV19,-,CASSIDRAKNIQYF,TGTGCCAGTAGTATAGACAGGGCCAAAAACATTCAGTACTTC
-,TRBJ1-4,TRBV5-5,-,CASSSGERAGVEKLFF,TGTGCCAGCAGCTCCGGTGAACGGGCAGGGGTCGAAAAACTGTTTTTT
few,TRBJ1-2,TRBV12-5,-,CASGLEVGTTHTF,TGTGCTAGTGGTTTGGAAGTCGGGACAACGCACACCTTC
-,TRBJ1-5,TRBV18,-,CASSPGLNQPQHF,TGTGCCAGCTCACCAGGGCTCAATCAGCCCCAGCATTTT
few,TRBJ1-1,TRBV19,-,CASSPAGLNTEAFF,TGTGCCAGTAGTCCCGCGGGGCTGAACACTGAAGCTTTCTTT
-,TRBJ2-3,TRBV5-4,-,CASSLRTSTDTQYF,TGTGCCAGCAGCTTACGGACTAGCACAGATACGCAGTATTTT
-,TRBJ2-7,TRBV21-1,-,CASSNGDTSSSWVGYEQYF,TGTGCCAGCAGCAATGGGGACACCTCATCTTCATGGGTAGGCTACGAGCAGTACTTC
-,TRBJ2-7,TRBV6-1,-,CASRFQGFHEQYF,TGTGCCAGCAGATTCCAGGGGTTCCACGAGCAGTACTTC
-,TRBJ2-5,TRBV10-1,TRBD1,CATRTGGKSETQYF,TGCGCCACCCGGACAGGGGGTAAATCAGAGACCCAGTACTTC